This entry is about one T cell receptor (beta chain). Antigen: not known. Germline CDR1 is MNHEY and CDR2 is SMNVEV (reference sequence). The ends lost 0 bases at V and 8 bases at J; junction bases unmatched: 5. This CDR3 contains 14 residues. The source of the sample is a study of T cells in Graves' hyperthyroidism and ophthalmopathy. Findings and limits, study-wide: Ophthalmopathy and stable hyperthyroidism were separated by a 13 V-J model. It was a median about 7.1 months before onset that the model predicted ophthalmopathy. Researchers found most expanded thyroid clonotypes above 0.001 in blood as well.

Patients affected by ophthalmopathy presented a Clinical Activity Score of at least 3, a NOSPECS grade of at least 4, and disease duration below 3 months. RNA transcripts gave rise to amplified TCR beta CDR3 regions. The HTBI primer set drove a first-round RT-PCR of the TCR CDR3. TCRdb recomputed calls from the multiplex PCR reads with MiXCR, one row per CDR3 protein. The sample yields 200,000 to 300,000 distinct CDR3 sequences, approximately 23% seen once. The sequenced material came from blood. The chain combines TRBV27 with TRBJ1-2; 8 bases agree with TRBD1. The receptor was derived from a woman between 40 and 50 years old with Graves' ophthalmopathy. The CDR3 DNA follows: TGTGCCAGCAGTTTATCAGGACAGGGTGGCGGCTACACCTTC. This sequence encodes CASSLSGQGGGYTF.